This T cell receptor beta chain is drawn from a study of persistence of HIV-infected CD4 T cells. Sequencing used immunoSEQ version 4 in survey mode. Template was genomic DNA at roughly 9.3 ng/uL, with up to about 1 ug used per sample. Sequencing used immunoSEQ multiplex PCR; TCRdb keeps in-frame clones, though not all of them. Of about 40,000 clones in the sample, about 80% were seen once. CDR1 is SGHVS, CDR2 FQNEAQ, per germline. V was shortened by 1 base and J by 6 bases, with 10 bases between the two germline ends. The CDR3 runs 13 residues. Study outcomes and limitations: Degenerate expanded CDR3beta sequences were enriched among CMV- and Gag-responding cells.

An overlapping HIV-1 Gag peptide pool stimulated these cells at approximately 0.91 ug/peptide/mL. CD40L/CD69 double-negative CD45RO-high memory CD4+ T cells were collected. These HIV-1-infected adults initiated suppressive ART in chronic infection. Regarding this clone: Its target is unknown.

This sequence was found in an adult man with HIV who was CMV-seropositive. V usage is TRBV7-8 and J usage is TRBJ2-7; D is ambiguous. The source material was CD4+ T cells sorted from PBMCs after approximately 19-hour stimulation, sampled from a patient who received antiretroviral therapy. The CDR3 region has the DNA TGTGCCAGCAGCTTAGTTTCCCAGAGCGAGCAGTACTTC. Encoded protein: CASSLVSQSEQYF.